These 24 T cell receptor beta chains originate from one sample sequenced in a study of blood T cell repertoires in COVID-19. Generated by immunoSEQ multiplex PCR, the TCRdb table keeps only in-frame clones and is missing some. This sample has about 340,000 clones, with approximately 86% found just once. Sequencing used peripheral blood. The receptors originated from a woman in her sixties or seventies with COVID-19, enrolled during active disease.

The chain couples TRBV9 to TRBJ2-5, with a possible D match to TRBD1 (5 bases). There are 14 residues in the CDR3. With 0 bases removed from V and 4 bases from J, the gap between germline ends came to 10 bases. Germline-derived CDR1 and CDR2 are SGDLS and YYNGEE. The CDR3 sequence: CASSVGGVGETQYF. The CDR3 region has the DNA TGTGCCAGCAGCGTAGGGGGCGTGGGAGAGACCCAGTACTTC.

This clone was detected once. The rearrangement joins TRBV19 to TRBJ1-6; 7 nucleotides match TRBD1. Germline V gene lookup returns CDR1 LNHDA and CDR2 SQIVND (reference sequence). V dropped 7 bases and J dropped 7; count of bases not matched to a gene: 4. The CDR3 is 13 amino acids. The CDR3 bases are TGTGCCAGTAATGCAGGGGGGAATTCACCCCTCCACTTT. This codes for CASNAGGNSPLHF.

This chain connects TRBV7-3 to TRBJ1-6, with 9 bases that match TRBD1. V was pared by 0 bases and J by 10 bases, with 4 bases of the junction left unmatched. CDR1 is SGHTA, CDR2 FQGTGA, per germline. The CDR3 totals 15 residues. The CDR3 is CASSLTNRGQSPLHF. CDR3 DNA: TGTGCCAGCAGCTTAACGAACAGGGGGCAATCACCCCTCCACTTT.

About this clone: The sample has other DNA sequences that encode this CDR3 too. The chain recombines TRBV9 with TRBJ2-3, with 7 nucleotides matching TRBD2. The CDR3 is made up of 15 amino acids. The V gene's germline CDR1 is SGDLS and CDR2 YYNGEE. V shed 3 bases and J 0 bases; nucleotides not matched to a gene: 4. The CDR3 nucleotides are TGTGCCAGCAGCGACAGCGGGGTTAGCACAGATACGCAGTATTTT. Protein product: CASSDSGVSTDTQYF.

The rearrangement links TRBV5-1 to TRBJ1-1; tentatively, D is TRBD1 (6 bases). V lost 4 bases, J lost 3 bases, and 13 bases lay in between. The CDR3 is made up of 14 amino acids. Germline loops: CDR1 SGHRS, CDR2 YFSETQ. The CDR3, as DNA: TGCGCCAGCAGCCCTCAGGGGCGGGACACTGAAGCTTTCTTT. It is translated as CASSPQGRDTEAFF.

The rearrangement links TRBV12-3 or TRBV12-4 to TRBJ1-1, with a weak D call TRBD1 (6 bases). The CDR3 is made up of 12 amino acids. V dropped 8 bases and J dropped 5 bases, with 12 bases sitting between them. The CDR3 DNA sequence: TGTGCCAGCTCTGGAACAGGGACTGAAGCTTTCTTT. Translated, it gives CASSGTGTEAFF.

This clone has ten or more counts. The rearrangement links TRBV7-9 to TRBJ1-2, with TRBD1 matching 8 bases. In germline, CDR1 is SEHNR, CDR2 FQNEAQ (reference sequence). There are 15 residues in the CDR3. J gave up 4 bases and V 6 bases, and 10 bases lay outside the gene matches. CDR3 nucleotides: TGTGCCAGCAGTGGGACGGGACAGGCACTCTATGGCTACACCTTC. Amino acids: CASSGTGQALYGYTF.

V is TRBV6-5 and J is TRBJ1-4, with a possible D match to TRBD1 (5 bases). Germline CDR1 is MNHEY and CDR2 is SVGAGI. Trimming took 6 bases from V and 4 from J, leaving 12 bases between them. This CDR3 has 14 amino acids. The CDR3 spells CASSPDSNNEKLFF. CDR3 in DNA: TGTGCCAGCAGCCCAGACAGTAATAATGAAAAACTGTTTTTT.

V and J are TRBV20-1 and TRBJ2-5; D is possibly TRBD1 (6 bases). This CDR3 region has 14 residues. V dropped 3 bases and J dropped 7 bases, with 18 bases sitting between them. Germline CDR1 and CDR2: DFQATT and SNEGSKA (reference sequence). The CDR3 here is CSASPRTSRGTQYF. The CDR3 bases are TGCAGTGCTAGTCCCCGTACGTCCAGGGGGACCCAGTACTTC.

The genes are TRBV11-2 and TRBJ2-1; 7 bases map to TRBD1. This CDR3 is 18 amino acids long. CDR1 and CDR2 (germline): SGHAT, FQNNGV. The V segment lost 2 bases and the J segment 4 bases; nucleotides outside the gene matches: 14. Here the CDR3 DNA reads TGTGCCAGCAGCTTAAGTTTAACAGGGGCCCCTGTATACAATGAGCAGTTCTTC. Translation gives CASSLSLTGAPVYNEQFF.

The V gene is TRBV15, the J gene TRBJ1-4, with 9 bases identical to TRBD1. The V and J ends lost 8 bases and 7 bases, in that order; junction bases with no gene match: 17. The CDR3 runs to 17 residues. Germline CDR1 LNHNV, CDR2 YYDKDF (reference sequence). CDR3 in amino acids: CATLTGGAGSKSEKLFF. The CDR3 region has the DNA TGTGCCACCTTAACAGGGGGCGCAGGGAGCAAGAGTGAAAAACTGTTTTTT.

The V call is TRBV6-2 or TRBV6-3, the J call TRBJ1-1; possible D gene TRBD1, 6 bases. This CDR3 is 11 amino acids long. The V gene lost 6 bases and the J gene lost 7 bases, with 9 bases spanning the gap. Looked up from germline, CDR1 is MNHEY and CDR2 is SVGEGT. The chain's CDR3 is CASSPRGEAFF. The CDR3 nucleotides are TGTGCCAGCAGCCCCAGGGGTGAAGCTTTCTTT.

This chain connects TRBV7-9 to TRBJ1-2, with D unresolved. Between the trimmed V and J ends, which lost 2 bases and 4 bases, there was a span of 8 bases. From germline, CDR1 is SEHNR and CDR2 FQNEAQ (reference sequence). The CDR3 runs 13 residues. The CDR3 reads CASSLKQLYGYTF. The DNA for the CDR3 is TGTGCCAGCAGCTTAAAACAGCTCTATGGCTACACCTTC.

The V gene is TRBV7-2, the J gene TRBJ1-2, with D tentatively TRBD1 (6 bases). In germline, CDR1 is SGHTA, CDR2 FQGNSA. Trimming shortened V by 5 bases and J by 1 base, and 11 bases separated the two germline ends. The CDR3 has 14 amino acids. Here the CDR3 reads CASSTRTVNYGYTF. For the CDR3, the DNA is TGTGCCAGCAGCACCCGGACAGTTAACTATGGCTACACCTTC.

This clone appeared a few times. The chain joins TRBV15 to TRBJ2-7; D unclear. The CDR3 is made up of 14 amino acids. Germline V CDR1 and CDR2: LNHNV, YYDKDF (reference sequence). The V end was cut by 0 bases, the J end by 6 bases, with 12 bases between. The CDR3 sequence: CATSRDPSVSEQYF. CDR3 coding DNA: TGTGCCACCAGCAGAGATCCGAGCGTGAGCGAGCAGTACTTC.

V and J are TRBV6-5 and TRBJ1-2; 7 bases fit TRBD1. The junction had 8 bases not matched to a gene; V was cut back by 3 bases and J by 7 bases. The CDR3 consists of 14 residues. Germline V gives CDR1 MNHEY, CDR2 SVGAGI. The CDR3 region has the DNA TGTGCCAGCAGTTATAACGACAGGGTTGGTGGCTACACCTTC. Protein: CASSYNDRVGGYTF.

V gene TRBV3-1 (or the pseudogene TRBV3-2) combines with J gene TRBJ2-7; 9 bases align to TRBD2. Losses at the gene ends were 6 bases for V and 3 bases for J; bases not matched to a gene: 12. This CDR3 is built from 16 residues. Germline loops: CDR1 LGHDT, CDR2 YNNKEL (reference sequence). The CDR3: CASSPFPAGGDYEQYF. As DNA, the CDR3 is TGTGCCAGCAGTCCATTCCCCGCGGGGGGGGACTACGAGCAGTACTTC.

V gene TRBV7-9 combines with J gene TRBJ2-3; D is ambiguous. The CDR3 spans 12 residues. Trimming removed 6 bases at V and 6 bases at J, with 10 bases between. Germline V gene sequence: CDR1 SEHNR, CDR2 FQNEAQ (reference sequence). CDR3 loop: CASSPRWDTQYF. CDR3 coding DNA: TGTGCCAGCAGTCCTAGGTGGGATACGCAGTATTTT.

The table lists this clone with a count of one. The V and J genes are TRBV7-9 and TRBJ1-2; no definite D call. Trimming left V 3 bases short and J 3 bases short, with 2 bases between. CDR3 length: 11 residues. CDR1 and CDR2 from the germline V gene are SEHNR and FQNEAQ (reference sequence). In DNA, the CDR3 is TGTGCCAGCAGCTTCGACTATGGCTACACCTTC. It specifies CASSFDYGYTF. The variable domain in full, completed from reference TRBV7-9 and TRBJ1-2, reads DTGVSQNPRHKITKRGQNVTFRCDPISEHNRLYWYRQTLGQGPEFLTYFQNEAQLEKSRLLSDRFSAERPKGSFSTLEIQRTEQGDSAMYLCASSFDYGYTFGSGTRLTVV.

V usage is TRBV18 and J usage is TRBJ1-3; 10 bases are shared with TRBD1. V was pared by 2 bases and J by 3 bases, with 1 base of the junction left unmatched. The V gene's germline CDR1 is KGHSH and CDR2 LQKENI. The length of the CDR3 is 15 residues. The chain's CDR3 is CASSPGTGVGNTIYF. In DNA form, the CDR3 reads TGTGCCAGCTCACCAGGGACAGGGGTTGGAAACACCATATATTTT.

The V call is TRBV7-2, the J call TRBJ1-6; D not certain. CDR1 and CDR2 from the germline V gene are SGHTA and FQGNSA. There are 14 residues in the CDR3. Trimming removed 6 bases at V and 6 bases at J, with 12 bases between. The CDR3 loop reads CASRRDILNSPLHF. CDR3 sequence (DNA): TGTGCCAGCAGGAGAGATATCCTTAATTCACCCCTCCACTTT.

This chain connects TRBV2 to TRBJ1-5; no reliable D call. V dropped 6 bases and J dropped 5 bases, with 17 bases sitting between them. The CDR3 is 15 residues long. CDR1 and CDR2 from the germline V gene are SNHLY and FYNNEI. CDR3 sequence reads: CASRSDILAHQPQHF. Written as DNA, the CDR3 is TGTGCCAGCAGATCTGACATCCTCGCCCATCAGCCCCAGCATTTT.

The chain carries TRBV5-1 and TRBJ2-3; TRBD1 might be the D (6 bases). This CDR3 has 15 residues. Germline loops: CDR1 SGHRS, CDR2 YFSETQ. Trimming removed 0 bases at V and 7 bases at J, with 15 bases between. The CDR3 reads CASSLAGAGENTQYF. CDR3 bases: TGCGCCAGCAGCTTGGCCGGCGCAGGGGAGAATACGCAGTATTTT.

The V gene is TRBV11-3, the J gene TRBJ2-7; D gene ambiguous. V was clipped by 1 base and J by 4 bases, with 8 bases between them. The V gene's germline CDR1 is SGHNT and CDR2 YENEEA. The CDR3 length is 13 residues. CDR3 loop: CASSLVLSYEQYF. The CDR3 DNA sequence: TGTGCCAGCAGCTTAGTGTTGAGTTACGAGCAGTACTTC.